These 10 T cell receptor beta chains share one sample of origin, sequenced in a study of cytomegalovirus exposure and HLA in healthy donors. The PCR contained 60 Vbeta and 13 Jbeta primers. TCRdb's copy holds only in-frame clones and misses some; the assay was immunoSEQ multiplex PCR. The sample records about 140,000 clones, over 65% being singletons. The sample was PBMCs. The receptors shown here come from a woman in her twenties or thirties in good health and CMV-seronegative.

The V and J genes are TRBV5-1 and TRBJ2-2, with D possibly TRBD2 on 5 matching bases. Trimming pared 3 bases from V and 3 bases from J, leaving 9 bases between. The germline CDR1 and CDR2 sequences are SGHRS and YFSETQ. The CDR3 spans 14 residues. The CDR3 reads CASSSSGHTGELFF. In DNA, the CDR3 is TGCGCCAGCAGCTCCAGCGGCCACACCGGGGAGCTGTTTTTT.

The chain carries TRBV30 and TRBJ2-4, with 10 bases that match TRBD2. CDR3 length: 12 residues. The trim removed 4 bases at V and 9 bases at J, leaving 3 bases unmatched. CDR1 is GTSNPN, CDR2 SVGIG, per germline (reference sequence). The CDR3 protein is CAWTGTSAIQYF. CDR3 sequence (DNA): TGTGCCTGGACCGGGACTAGCGCCATTCAGTACTTC.

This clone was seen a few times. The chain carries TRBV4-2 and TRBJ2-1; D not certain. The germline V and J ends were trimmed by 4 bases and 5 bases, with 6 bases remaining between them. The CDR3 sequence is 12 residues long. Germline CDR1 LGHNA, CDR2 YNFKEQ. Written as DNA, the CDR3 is TGTGCCAGCAGCCGAGGCCACAATGAGCAGTTCTTC. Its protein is CASSRGHNEQFF.

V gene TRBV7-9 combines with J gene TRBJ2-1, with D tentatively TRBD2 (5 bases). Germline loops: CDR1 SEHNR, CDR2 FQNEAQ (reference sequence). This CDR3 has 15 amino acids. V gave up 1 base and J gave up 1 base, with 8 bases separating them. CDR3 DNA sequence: TGTGCCAGCAGCTTAGTAGCGCCGTCCTACAATGAGCAGTTCTTC. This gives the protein CASSLVAPSYNEQFF. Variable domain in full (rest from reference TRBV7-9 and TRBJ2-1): DTGVSQNPRHKITKRGQNVTFRCDPISEHNRLYWYRQTLGQGPEFLTYFQNEAQLEKSRLLSDRFSAERPKGSFSTLEIQRTEQGDSAMYLCASSLVAPSYNEQFFGPGTRLTVL.

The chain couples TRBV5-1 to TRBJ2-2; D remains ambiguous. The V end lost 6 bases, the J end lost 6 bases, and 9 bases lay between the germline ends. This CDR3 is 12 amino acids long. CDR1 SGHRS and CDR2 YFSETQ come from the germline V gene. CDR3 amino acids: CASISFAGELFF. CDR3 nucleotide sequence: TGCGCCAGCATATCTTTCGCCGGGGAGCTGTTTTTT.

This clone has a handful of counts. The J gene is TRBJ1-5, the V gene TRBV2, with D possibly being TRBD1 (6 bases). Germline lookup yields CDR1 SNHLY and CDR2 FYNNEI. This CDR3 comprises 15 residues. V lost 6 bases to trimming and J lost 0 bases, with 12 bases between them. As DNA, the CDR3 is TGTGCCAGCAGGGACAGCCCTTATAGCAATCAGCCCCAGCATTTT. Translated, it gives CASRDSPYSNQPQHF.

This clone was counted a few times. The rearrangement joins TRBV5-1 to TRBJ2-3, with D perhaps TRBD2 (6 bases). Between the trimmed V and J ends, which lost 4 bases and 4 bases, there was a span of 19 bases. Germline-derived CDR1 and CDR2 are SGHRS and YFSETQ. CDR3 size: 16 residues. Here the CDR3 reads CASSPGLQGISDTQYF. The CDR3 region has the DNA TGCGCCAGCAGCCCGGGACTTCAGGGTATATCAGATACGCAGTATTTT. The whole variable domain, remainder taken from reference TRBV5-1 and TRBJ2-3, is KAGVTQTPRYLIKTRGQQVTLSCSPISGHRSVSWYQQTPGQGLQFLFEYFSETQRNKGNFPGRFSGRQFSNSRSEMNVSTLELGDSALYLCASSPGLQGISDTQYFGPGTRLTVL.

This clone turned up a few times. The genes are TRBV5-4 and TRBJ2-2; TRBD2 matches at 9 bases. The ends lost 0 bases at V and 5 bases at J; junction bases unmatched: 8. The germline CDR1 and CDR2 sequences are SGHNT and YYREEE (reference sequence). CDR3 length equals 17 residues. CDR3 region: CASSLVVAGVGTGELFF. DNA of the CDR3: TGTGCCAGCAGCTTGGTGGTAGCGGGGGTTGGGACCGGGGAGCTGTTTTTT.

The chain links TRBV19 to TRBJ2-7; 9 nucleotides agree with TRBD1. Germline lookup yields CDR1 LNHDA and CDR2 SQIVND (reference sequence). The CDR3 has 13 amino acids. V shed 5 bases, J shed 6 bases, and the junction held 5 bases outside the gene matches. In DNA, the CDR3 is TGTGCCAGTAGTGCCGGGACAGGGAGCGAGCAGTACTTC. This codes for CASSAGTGSEQYF.

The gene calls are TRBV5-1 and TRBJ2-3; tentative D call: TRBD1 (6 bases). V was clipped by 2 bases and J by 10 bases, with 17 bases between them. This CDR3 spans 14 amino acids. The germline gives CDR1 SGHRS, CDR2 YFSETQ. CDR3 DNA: TGCGCCAGCAGCTTCACAGGGTTGGGATCGGCGCAGTATTTT. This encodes CASSFTGLGSAQYF.